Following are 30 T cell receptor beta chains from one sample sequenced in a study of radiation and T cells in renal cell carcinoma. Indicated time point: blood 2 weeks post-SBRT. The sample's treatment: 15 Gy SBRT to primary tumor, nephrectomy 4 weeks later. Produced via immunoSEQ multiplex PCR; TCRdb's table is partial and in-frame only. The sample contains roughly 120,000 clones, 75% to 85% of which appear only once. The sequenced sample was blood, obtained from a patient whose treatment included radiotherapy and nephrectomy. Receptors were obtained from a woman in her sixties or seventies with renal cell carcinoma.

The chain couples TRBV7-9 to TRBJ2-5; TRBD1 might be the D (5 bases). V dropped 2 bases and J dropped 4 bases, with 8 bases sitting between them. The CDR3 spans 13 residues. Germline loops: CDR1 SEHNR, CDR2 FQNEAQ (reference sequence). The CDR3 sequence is CASSLNGAETQYF. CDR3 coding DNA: TGTGCCAGCAGCTTAAATGGGGCAGAGACCCAGTACTTC.

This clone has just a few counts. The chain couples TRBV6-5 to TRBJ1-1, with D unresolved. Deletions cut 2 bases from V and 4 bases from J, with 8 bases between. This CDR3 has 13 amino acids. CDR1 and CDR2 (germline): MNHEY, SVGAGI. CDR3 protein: CASSYLAATEAFF. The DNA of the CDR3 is TGTGCCAGCAGTTACCTTGCAGCCACTGAAGCTTTCTTT.

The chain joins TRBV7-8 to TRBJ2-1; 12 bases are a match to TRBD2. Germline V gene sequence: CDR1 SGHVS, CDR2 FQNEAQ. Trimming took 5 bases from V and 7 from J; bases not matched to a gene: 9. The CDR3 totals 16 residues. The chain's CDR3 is CASSPRLAGAGNEQFF. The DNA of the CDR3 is TGTGCCAGCAGCCCCAGACTAGCGGGAGCTGGGAATGAGCAGTTCTTC.

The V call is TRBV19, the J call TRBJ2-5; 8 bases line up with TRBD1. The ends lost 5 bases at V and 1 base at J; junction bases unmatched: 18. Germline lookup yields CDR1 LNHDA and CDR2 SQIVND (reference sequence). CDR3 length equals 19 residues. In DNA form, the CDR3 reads TGTGCCAGTAGTCCGAGGTGGGTCCGAGGACAGGGATTCCAAGAGACCCAGTACTTC. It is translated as CASSPRWVRGQGFQETQYF.

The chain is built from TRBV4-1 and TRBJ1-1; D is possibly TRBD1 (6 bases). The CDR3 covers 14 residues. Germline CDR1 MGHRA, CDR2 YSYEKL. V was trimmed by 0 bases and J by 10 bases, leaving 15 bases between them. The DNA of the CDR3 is TGCGCCAGCAGCCAAGACGGGGGGCTGTTAGGAGCTTTCTTT. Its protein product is CASSQDGGLLGAFF.

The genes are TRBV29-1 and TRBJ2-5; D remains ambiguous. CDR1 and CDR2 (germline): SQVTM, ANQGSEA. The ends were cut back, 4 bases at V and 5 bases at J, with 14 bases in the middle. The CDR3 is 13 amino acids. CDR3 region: CSVGLAERETQYF. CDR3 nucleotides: TGCAGCGTTGGCTTAGCCGAGAGGGAGACCCAGTACTTC.

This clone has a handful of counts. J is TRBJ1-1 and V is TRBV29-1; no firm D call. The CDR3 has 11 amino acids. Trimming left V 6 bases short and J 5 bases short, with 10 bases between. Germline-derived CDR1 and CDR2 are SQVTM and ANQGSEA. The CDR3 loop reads CSVGEYTEAFF. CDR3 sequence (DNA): TGCAGCGTGGGTGAATATACTGAAGCTTTCTTT. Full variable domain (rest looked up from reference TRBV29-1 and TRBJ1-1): SAVISQKPSRDICQRGTSLTIQCQVDSQVTMMFWYRQQPGQSLTLIATANQGSEATYESGFVIDKFPISRPNLTFSTLTVSNMSPEDSSIYLCSVGEYTEAFFGQGTRLTVV.

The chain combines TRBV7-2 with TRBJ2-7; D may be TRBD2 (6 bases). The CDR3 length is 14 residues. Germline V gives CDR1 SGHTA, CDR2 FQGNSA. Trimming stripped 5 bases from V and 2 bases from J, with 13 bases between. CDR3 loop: CASSQAGGAYEQYF. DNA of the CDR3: TGTGCCAGCAGCCAAGCTGGAGGGGCCTACGAGCAGTACTTC.

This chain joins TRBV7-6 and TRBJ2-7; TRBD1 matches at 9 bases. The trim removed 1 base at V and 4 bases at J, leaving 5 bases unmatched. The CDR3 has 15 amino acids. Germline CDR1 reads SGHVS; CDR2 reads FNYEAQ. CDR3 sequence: CASSLEQGAGYEQYF. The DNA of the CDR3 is TGTGCCAGCAGCTTAGAACAGGGGGCAGGGTACGAGCAGTACTTC.

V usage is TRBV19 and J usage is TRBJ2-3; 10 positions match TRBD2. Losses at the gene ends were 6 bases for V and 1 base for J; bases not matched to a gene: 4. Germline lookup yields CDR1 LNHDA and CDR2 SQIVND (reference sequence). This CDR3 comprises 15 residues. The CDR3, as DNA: TGTGCCAGTAGGCTAGCGGGAGCGGGCACAGATACGCAGTATTTT. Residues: CASRLAGAGTDTQYF.

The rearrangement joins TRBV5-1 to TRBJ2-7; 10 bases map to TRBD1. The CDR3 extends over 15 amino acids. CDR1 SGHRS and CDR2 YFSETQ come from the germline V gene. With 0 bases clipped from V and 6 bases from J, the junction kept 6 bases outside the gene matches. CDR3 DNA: TGCGCCAGCAGCTTGGGCCCGGGACAGGGGCGCGAGCAGTACTTC. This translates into CASSLGPGQGREQYF.

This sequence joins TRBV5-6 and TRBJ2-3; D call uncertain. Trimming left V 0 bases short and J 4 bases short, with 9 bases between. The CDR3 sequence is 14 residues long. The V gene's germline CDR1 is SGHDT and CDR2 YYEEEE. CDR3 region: CASSLERPSDTQYF. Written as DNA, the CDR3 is TGTGCCAGCAGCTTGGAAAGGCCTTCAGATACGCAGTATTTT.

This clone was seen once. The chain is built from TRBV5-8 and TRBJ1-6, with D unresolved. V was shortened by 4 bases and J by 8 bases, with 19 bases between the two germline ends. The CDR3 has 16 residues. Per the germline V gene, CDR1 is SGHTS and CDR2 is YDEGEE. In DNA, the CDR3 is TGTGCCAGCAGCCCACCTTTATCGGGAACTGATTCACCCCTCCACTTT. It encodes CASSPPLSGTDSPLHF.

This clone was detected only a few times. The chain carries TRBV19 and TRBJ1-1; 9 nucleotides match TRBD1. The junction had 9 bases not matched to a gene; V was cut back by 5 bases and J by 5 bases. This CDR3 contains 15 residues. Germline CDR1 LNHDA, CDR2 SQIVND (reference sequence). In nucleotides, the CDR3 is TGTGCCAGTAGTTCCGGGACAGGGTTAATGACTGAAGCTTTCTTT. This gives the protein CASSSGTGLMTEAFF. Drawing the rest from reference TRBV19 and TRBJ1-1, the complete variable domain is DGGITQSPKYLFRKEGQNVTLSCEQNLNHDAMYWYRQDPGQGLRLIYYSQIVNDFQKGDIAEGYSVSREKKESFPLTVTSAQKNPTAFYLCASSSGTGLMTEAFFGQGTRLTVV.

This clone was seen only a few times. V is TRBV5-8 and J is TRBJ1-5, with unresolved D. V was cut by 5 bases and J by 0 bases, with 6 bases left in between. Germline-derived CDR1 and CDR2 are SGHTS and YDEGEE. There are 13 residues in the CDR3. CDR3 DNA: TGTGCCAGCAGAAAAGATAGCAATCAGCCCCAGCATTTT. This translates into CASRKDSNQPQHF. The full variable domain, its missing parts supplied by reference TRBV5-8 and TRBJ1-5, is EAGVTQSPTHLIKTRGQQATLRCSPISGHTSVYWYQQALGLGLQFLLWYDEGEERNRGNFPPRFSGRQFPNYSSELNVNALELEDSALYLCASRKDSNQPQHFGDGTRLSIL.

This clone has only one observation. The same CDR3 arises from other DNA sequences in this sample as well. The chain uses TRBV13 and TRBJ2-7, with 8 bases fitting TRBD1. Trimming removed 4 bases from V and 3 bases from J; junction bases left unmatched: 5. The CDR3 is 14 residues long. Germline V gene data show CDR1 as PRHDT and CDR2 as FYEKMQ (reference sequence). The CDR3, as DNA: TGTGCCAGCAGCTCCGGGACAGGTGACTACGAGCAGTACTTC. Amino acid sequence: CASSSGTGDYEQYF.

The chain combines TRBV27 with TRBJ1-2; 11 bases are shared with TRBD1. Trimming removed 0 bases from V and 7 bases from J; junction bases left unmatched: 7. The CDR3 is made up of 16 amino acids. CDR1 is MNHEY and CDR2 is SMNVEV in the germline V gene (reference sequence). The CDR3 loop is CASSLSRTGGLGGYTF. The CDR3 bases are TGTGCCAGCAGTTTATCGAGGACAGGGGGCTTGGGTGGCTACACCTTC.

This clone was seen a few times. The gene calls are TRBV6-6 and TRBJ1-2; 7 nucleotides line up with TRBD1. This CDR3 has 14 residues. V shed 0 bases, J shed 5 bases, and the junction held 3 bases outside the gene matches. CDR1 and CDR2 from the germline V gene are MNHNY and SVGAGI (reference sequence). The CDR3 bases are TGTGCCAGCAGTTACTCGGGGACAGAGTATGGCTACACCTTC. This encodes CASSYSGTEYGYTF.

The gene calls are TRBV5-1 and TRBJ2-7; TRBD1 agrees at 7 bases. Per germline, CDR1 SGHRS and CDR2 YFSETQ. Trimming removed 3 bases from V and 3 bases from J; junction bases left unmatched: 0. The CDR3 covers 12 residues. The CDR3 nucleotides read TGCGCCAGCAGCTGGGACAGCTACGAGCAGTACTTC. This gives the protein CASSWDSYEQYF.

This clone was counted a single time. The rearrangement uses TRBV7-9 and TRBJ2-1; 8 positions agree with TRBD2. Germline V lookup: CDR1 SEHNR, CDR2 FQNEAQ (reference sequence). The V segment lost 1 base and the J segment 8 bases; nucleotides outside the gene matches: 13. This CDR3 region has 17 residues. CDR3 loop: CASSLGETSGSGDEQFF. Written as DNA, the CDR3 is TGTGCCAGCAGCTTAGGGGAAACTAGCGGTTCGGGGGATGAGCAGTTCTTC.

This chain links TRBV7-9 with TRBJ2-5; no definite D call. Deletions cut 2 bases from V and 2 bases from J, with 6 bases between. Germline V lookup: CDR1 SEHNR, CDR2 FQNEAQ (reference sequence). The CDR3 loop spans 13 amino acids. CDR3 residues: CASSLYTQETQYF. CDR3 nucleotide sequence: TGTGCCAGCAGCTTATACACTCAAGAGACCCAGTACTTC.

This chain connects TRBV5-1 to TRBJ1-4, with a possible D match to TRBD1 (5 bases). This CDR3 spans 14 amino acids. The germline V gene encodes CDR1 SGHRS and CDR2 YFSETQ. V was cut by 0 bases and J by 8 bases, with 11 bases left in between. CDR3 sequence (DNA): TGCGCCAGCAGCTTGGCCAACAGGCCAGAAAAACTGTTTTTT. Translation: CASSLANRPEKLFF.

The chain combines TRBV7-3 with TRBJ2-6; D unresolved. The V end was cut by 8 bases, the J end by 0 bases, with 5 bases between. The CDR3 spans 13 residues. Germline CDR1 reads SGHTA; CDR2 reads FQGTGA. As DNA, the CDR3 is TGTGCCAGCCGTGGCTCTGGGGCCAACGTCCTGACTTTC. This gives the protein CASRGSGANVLTF.

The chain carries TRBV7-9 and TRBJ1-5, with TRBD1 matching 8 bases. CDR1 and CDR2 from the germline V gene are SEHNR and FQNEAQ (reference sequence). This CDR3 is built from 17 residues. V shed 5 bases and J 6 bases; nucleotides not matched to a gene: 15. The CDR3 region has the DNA TGTGCCAGCAGCCCAAGTTTGTATACAGGGGGTGGTCAGCCCCAGCATTTT. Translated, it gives CASSPSLYTGGGQPQHF. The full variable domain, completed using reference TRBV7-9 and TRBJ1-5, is DTGVSQNPRHKITKRGQNVTFRCDPISEHNRLYWYRQTLGQGPEFLTYFQNEAQLEKSRLLSDRFSAERPKGSFSTLEIQRTEQGDSAMYLCASSPSLYTGGGQPQHFGDGTRLSIL.

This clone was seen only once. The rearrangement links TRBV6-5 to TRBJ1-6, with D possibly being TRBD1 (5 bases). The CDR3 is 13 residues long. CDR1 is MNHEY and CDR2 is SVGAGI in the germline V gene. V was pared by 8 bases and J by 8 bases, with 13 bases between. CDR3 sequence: CASRQYKDSPLHF. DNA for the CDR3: TGTGCCAGCCGACAGTACAAGGATTCACCCCTCCACTTT.

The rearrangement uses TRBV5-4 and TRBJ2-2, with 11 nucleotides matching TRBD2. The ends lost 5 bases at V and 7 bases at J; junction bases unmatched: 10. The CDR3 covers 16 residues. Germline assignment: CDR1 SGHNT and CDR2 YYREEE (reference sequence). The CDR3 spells CASSFQTSGNHGELFF. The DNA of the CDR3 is TGTGCCAGCAGTTTCCAGACTAGCGGGAACCACGGGGAGCTGTTTTTT.

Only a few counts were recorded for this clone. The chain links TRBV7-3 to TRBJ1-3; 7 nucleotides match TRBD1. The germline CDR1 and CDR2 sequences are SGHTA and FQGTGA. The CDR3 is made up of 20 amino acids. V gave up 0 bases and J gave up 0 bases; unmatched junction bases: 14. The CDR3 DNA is TGTGCCAGCAGCTTAACGGGATGGGACAGCGAGCCCTACTCTGGAAACACCATATATTTT. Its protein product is CASSLTGWDSEPYSGNTIYF.

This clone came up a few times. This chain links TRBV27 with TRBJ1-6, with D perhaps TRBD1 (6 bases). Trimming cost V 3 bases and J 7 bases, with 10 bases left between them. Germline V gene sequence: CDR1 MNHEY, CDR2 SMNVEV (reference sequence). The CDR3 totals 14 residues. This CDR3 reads CASSFSQGNSPLHF. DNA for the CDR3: TGTGCCAGCAGTTTCTCACAGGGAAATTCACCCCTCCACTTT.

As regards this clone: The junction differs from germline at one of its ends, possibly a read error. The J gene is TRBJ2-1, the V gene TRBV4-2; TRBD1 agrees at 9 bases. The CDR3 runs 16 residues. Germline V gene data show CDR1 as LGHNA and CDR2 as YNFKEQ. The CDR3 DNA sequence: TGTGCCAGCGGCCAGGAGACAGGGGGCTCCTACAATGAGCAGTTCTTC. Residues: CASGQETGGSYNEQFF.

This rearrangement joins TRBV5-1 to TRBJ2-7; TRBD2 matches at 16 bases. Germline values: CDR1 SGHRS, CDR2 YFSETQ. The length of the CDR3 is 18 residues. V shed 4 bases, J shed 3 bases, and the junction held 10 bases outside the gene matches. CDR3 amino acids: CASSPGLAGGPQVYEQYF. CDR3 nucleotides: TGCGCCAGCAGCCCGGGACTAGCGGGGGGGCCCCAAGTCTACGAGCAGTACTTC.